This entry lists 2 T cell receptor beta chains sequenced from one sample in a study of blood T cells in healthy people across ages. A second roughly 6 to 12 cycle PCR used barcoded and J-beta primers. Each CDR3 protein gets one entry after TCRdb re-called the 5' RACE reads with MiXCR. The sample holds more than 650,000 distinct CDR3 sequences, approximately 21% seen once. The sample was blood. The receptors were sampled from a man aged 65 to 85 in good health.

This clonotype was recorded a few times. The DNA of the CDR3 is TGTGCCAGCACCGAGAAGGGACGGCTTTGGGGCTACACCTTC. Translating gives CASTEKGRLWGYTF. V usage is TRBV6-1 and J usage is TRBJ1-2; the D gene is possibly TRBD1 (5 bases). Per germline, CDR1 MNHNS and CDR2 SASEGT. This CDR3 spans 14 amino acids. V lost 7 bases to trimming and J lost 8 bases, with 20 bases between them.

This chain links TRBV11-2 with TRBJ1-3; D gene unclear. This CDR3 is 15 amino acids long. Trimming pared 4 bases from V and 0 bases from J, leaving 10 bases between. CDR1 is SGHAT, CDR2 FQNNGV, per germline. The CDR3 coding sequence is TGTGCCAGCAGCTCAAATACCAACTCTGGAAACACCATATATTTT. Translated: CASSSNTNSGNTIYF.